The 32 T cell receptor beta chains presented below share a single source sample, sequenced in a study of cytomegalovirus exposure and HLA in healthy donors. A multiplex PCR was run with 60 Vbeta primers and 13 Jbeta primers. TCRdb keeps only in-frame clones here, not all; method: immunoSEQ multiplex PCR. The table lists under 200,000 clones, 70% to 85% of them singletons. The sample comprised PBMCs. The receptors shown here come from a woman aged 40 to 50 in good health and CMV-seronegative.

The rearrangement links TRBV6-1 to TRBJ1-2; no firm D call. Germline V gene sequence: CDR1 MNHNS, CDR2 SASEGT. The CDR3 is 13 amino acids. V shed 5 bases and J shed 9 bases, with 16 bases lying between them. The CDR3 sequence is CASSRGGPSSYTF. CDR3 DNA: TGTGCCAGCAGTCGAGGAGGACCGAGTAGCTACACCTTC.

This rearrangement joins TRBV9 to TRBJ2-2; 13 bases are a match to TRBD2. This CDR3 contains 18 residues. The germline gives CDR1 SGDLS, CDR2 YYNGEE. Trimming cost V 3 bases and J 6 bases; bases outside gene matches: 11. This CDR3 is CASSAGLAGASPSGELFF. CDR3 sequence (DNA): TGTGCCAGCAGCGCAGGACTAGCGGGAGCCTCTCCCTCCGGGGAGCTGTTTTTT.

In nucleotides, the CDR3 is TGTGCCAGCAGCCGGGGAGGCACCGGGGAGCTGTTTTTT. This sequence encodes CASSRGGTGELFF. The rearrangement links TRBV5-4 to TRBJ2-2, with D possibly TRBD2 on 6 matching bases. Trimming removed 4 bases from V and 4 bases from J, with 8 bases in between. The CDR3 runs to 13 residues. Per germline, CDR1 SGHNT and CDR2 YYREEE (reference sequence).

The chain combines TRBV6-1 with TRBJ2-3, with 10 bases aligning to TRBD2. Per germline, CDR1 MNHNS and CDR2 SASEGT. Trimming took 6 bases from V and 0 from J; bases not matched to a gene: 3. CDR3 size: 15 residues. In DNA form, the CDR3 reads TGTGCCAGCAGCACTAGCGGGGTTAGCACAGATACGCAGTATTTT. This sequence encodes CASSTSGVSTDTQYF.

CDR3 nucleotide sequence: TGTGCCTGCGCGGGGGCGGGAAACTATGGCTACACCTTC. This codes for CACAGAGNYGYTF. The chain employs TRBV6-5 and TRBJ1-2; possible D gene TRBD1, 6 bases. Trimming took off 11 bases at V and 2 bases at J, with 15 bases between the two ends. Germline assignment: CDR1 MNHEY and CDR2 SVGAGI. The CDR3 covers 13 residues.

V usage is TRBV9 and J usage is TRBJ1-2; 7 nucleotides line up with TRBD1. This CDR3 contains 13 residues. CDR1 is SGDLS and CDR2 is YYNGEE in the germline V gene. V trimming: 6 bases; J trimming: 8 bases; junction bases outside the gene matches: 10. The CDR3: CASKLQGPEGYTF. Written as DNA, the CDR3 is TGTGCCAGCAAACTACAGGGGCCCGAGGGCTACACCTTC. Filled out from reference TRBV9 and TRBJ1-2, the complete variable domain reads DSGVTQTPKHLITATGQRVTLRCSPRSGDLSVYWYQQSLDQGLQFLIQYYNGEERAKGNILERFSAQQFPDLHSELNLSSLELGDSALYFCASKLQGPEGYTFGSGTRLTVV.

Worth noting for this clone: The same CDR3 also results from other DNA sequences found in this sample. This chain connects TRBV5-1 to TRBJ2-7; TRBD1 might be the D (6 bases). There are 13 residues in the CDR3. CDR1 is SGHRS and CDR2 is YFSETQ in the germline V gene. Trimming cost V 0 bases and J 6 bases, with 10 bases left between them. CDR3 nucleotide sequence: TGCGCCAGCAGCTTGGGCCAGGGGTCCGAGCAGTACTTC. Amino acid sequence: CASSLGQGSEQYF. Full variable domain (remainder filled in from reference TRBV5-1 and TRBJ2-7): KAGVTQTPRYLIKTRGQQVTLSCSPISGHRSVSWYQQTPGQGLQFLFEYFSETQRNKGNFPGRFSGRQFSNSRSEMNVSTLELGDSALYLCASSLGQGSEQYFGPGTRLTVT.

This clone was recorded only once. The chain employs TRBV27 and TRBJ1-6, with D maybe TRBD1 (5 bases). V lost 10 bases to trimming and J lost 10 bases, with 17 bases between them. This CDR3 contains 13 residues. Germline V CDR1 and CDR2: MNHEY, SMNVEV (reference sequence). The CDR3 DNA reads TGTGCCACCAACGGCCTAAGGGGATCACCCCTCCACTTT. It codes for CATNGLRGSPLHF.

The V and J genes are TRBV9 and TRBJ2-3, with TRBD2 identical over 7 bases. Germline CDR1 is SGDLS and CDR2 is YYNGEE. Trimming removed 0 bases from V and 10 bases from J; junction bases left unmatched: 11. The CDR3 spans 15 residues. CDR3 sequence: CASSVVVSGSAPQYF. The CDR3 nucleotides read TGTGCCAGCAGCGTAGTAGTTAGCGGGTCCGCCCCGCAGTATTTT.

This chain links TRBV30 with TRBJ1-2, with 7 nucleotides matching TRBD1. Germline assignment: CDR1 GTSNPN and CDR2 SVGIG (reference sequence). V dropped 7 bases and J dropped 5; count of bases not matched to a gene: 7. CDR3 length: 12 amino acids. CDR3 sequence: CASRQGSYGYTF. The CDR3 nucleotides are TGTGCCTCCCGACAGGGAAGTTATGGCTACACCTTC. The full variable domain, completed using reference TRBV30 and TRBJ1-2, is SQTIHQWPATLVQPVGSPLSLECTVEGTSNPNLYWYRQAAGRGLQLLFYSVGIGQISSEVPQNLSASRPQDRQFILSSKKLLLSDSGFYLCASRQGSYGYTFGSGTRLTVV.

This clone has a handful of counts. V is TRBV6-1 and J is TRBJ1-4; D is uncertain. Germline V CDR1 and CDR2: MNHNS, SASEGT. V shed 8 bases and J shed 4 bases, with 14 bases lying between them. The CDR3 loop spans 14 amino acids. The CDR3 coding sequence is TGTGCCAGCCGGCGGGGTCCGGTTAATGAAAAACTGTTTTTT. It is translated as CASRRGPVNEKLFF.

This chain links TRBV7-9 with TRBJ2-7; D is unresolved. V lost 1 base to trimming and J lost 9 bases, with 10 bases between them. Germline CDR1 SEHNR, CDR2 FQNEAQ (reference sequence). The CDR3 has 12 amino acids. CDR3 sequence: CASSLGSSGQYF. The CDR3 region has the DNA TGTGCCAGCAGCTTAGGCAGCTCGGGGCAGTACTTC.

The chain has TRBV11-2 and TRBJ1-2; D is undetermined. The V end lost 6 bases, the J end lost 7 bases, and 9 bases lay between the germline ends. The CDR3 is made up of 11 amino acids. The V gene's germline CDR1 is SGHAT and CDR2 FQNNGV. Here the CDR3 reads CASSQAPGYTF. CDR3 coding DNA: TGTGCCAGCAGTCAAGCACCTGGCTACACCTTC.

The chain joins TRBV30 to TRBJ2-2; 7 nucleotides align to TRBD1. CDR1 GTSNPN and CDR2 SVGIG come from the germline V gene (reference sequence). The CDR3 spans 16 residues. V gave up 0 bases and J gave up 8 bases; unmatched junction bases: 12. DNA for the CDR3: TGTGCCTGGAGTGTACTTGCTAGAGGGGGCACAGGGGAGCTGTTTTTT. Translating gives CAWSVLARGGTGELFF.

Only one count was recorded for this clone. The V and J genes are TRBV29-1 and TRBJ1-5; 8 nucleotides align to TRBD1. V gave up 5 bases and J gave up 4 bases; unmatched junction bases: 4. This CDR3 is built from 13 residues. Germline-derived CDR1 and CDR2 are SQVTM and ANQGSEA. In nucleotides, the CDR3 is TGCAGCGTTTCGGACAGGGCGAATCAGCCCCAGCATTTT. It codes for CSVSDRANQPQHF.

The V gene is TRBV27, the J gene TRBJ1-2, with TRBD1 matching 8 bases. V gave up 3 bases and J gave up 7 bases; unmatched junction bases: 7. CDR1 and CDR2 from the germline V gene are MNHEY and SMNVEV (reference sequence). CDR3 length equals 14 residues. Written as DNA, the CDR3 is TGTGCCAGCAGTTTCTCGGACAGGGTATCTGGCTACACCTTC. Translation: CASSFSDRVSGYTF.

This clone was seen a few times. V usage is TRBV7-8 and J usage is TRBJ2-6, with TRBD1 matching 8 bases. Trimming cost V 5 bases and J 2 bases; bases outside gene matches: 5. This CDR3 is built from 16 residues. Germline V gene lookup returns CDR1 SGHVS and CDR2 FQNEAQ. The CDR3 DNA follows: TGTGCCAGCAGCCCCCAGGGGGCCACTGGGGCCAACGTCCTGACTTTC. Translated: CASSPQGATGANVLTF.

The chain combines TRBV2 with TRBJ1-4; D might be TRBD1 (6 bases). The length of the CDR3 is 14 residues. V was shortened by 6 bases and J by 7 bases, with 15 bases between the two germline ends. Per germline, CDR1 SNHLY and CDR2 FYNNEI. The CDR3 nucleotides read TGTGCCAGCAGACCACCCAGGGGCTCTGAAAAACTGTTTTTT. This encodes CASRPPRGSEKLFF. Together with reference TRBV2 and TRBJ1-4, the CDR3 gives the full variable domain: EPEVTQTPSHQVTQMGQEVILRCVPISNHLYFYWYRQILGQKVEFLVSFYNNEISEKSEIFDDQFSVERPDGSNFTLKIRSTKLEDSAMYFCASRPPRGSEKLFFGSGTQLSVL.

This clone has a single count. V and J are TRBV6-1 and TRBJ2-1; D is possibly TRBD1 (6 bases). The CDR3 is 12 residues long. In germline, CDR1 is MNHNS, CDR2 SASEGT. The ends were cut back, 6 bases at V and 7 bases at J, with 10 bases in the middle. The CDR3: CASRKDRNEQFF. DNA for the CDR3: TGTGCCAGCAGGAAGGACAGAAATGAGCAGTTCTTC.

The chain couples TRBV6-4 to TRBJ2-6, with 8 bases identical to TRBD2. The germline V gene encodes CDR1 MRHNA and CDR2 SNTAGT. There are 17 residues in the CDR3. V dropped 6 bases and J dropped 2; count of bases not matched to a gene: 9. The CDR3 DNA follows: TGTGCCAGCAGACCGGGGGGGCCGCTCACTGGGGCCAACGTCCTGACTTTC. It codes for CASRPGGPLTGANVLTF.

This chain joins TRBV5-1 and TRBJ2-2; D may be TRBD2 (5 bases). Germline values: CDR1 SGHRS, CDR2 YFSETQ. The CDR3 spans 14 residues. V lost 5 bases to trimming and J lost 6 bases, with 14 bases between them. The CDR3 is CASSYVRGSGELFF. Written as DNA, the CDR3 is TGCGCCAGCAGTTATGTCCGAGGGTCCGGGGAGCTGTTTTTT.

Here the CDR3 reads CASSLATPTHTF. CDR3 in DNA: TGTGCCAGCAGCTTAGCGACACCTACCCACACCTTC. The V gene is TRBV7-9, the J gene TRBJ1-2; D remains ambiguous. The V end lost 0 bases, the J end lost 12 bases, and 11 bases lay between the germline ends. This CDR3 region has 12 residues. The germline CDR1 and CDR2 sequences are SEHNR and FQNEAQ (reference sequence).

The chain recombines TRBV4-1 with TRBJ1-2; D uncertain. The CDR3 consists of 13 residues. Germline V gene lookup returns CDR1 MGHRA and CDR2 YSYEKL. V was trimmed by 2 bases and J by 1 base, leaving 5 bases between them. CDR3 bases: TGCGCCAGCAGCCAACAGGTTAACTATGGCTACACCTTC. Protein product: CASSQQVNYGYTF.

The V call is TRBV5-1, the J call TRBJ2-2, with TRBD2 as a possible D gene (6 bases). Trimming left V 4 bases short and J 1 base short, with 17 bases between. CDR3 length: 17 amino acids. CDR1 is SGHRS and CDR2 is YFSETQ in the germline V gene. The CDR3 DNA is TGCGCCAGCAGCCGCGTTATGGGACTCCAGAACACCGGGGAGCTGTTTTTT. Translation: CASSRVMGLQNTGELFF.

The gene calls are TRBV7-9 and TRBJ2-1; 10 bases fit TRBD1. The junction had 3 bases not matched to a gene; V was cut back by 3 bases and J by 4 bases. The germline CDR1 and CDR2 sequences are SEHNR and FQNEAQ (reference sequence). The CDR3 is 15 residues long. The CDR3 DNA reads TGTGCCAGCAGCTTGACAGGGGGCCAATACAATGAGCAGTTCTTC. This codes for CASSLTGGQYNEQFF.

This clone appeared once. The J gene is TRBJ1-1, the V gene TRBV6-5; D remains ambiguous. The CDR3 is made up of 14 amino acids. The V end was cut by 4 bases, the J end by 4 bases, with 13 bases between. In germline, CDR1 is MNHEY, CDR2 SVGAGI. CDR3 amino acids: CASSLTLTGTEAFF. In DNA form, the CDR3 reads TGTGCCAGCAGTTTGACCTTAACGGGCACTGAAGCTTTCTTT.

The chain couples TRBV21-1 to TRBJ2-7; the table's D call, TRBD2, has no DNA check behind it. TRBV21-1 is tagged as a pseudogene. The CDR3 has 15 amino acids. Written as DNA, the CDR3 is TGTGCCAGCACCATGACTAGGTTACACCCCTACGAGCAGTACTTC. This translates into CASTMTRLHPYEQYF.

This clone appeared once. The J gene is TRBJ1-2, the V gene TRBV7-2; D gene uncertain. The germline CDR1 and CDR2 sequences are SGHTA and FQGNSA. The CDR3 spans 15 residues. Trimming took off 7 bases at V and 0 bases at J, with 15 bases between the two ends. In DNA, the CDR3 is TGTGCCAGCATCCTTAGCCCGTGGTCTAACTATGGCTACACCTTC. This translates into CASILSPWSNYGYTF. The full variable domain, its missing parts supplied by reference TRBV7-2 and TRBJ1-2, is GAGVSQSPSNKVTEKGKDVELRCDPISGHTALYWYRQSLGQGLEFLIYFQGNSAPDKSGLPSDRFSAERTGGSVSTLTIQRTQQEDSAVYLCASILSPWSNYGYTFGSGTRLTVV.

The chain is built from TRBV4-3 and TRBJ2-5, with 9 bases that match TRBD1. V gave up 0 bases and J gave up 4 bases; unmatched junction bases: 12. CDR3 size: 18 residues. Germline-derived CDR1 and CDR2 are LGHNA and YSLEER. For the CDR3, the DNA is TGCGCCAGCAGCCAAGATCCCCTGGACAGGGGTTCGGTAGAGACCCAGTACTTC. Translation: CASSQDPLDRGSVETQYF.

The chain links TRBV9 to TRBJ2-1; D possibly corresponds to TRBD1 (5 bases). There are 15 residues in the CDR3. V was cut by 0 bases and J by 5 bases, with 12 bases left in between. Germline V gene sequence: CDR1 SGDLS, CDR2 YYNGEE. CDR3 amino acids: CASSVDSRAHNEQFF. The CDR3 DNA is TGTGCCAGCAGCGTAGATTCCAGGGCCCACAATGAGCAGTTCTTC.

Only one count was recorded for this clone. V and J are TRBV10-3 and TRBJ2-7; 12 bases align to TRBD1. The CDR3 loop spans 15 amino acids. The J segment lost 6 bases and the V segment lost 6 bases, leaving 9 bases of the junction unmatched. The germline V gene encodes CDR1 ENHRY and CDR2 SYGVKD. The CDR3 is CAISAGTGGAAEQYF. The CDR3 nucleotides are TGTGCCATCAGCGCCGGGACAGGGGGCGCAGCCGAGCAGTACTTC.

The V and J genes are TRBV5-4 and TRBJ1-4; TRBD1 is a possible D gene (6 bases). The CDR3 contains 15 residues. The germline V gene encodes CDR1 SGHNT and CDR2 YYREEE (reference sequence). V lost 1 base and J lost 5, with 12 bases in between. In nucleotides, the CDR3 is TGTGCCAGCAGCTTGTATCAAGGGGGAAATGAAAAACTGTTTTTT. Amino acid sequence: CASSLYQGGNEKLFF.